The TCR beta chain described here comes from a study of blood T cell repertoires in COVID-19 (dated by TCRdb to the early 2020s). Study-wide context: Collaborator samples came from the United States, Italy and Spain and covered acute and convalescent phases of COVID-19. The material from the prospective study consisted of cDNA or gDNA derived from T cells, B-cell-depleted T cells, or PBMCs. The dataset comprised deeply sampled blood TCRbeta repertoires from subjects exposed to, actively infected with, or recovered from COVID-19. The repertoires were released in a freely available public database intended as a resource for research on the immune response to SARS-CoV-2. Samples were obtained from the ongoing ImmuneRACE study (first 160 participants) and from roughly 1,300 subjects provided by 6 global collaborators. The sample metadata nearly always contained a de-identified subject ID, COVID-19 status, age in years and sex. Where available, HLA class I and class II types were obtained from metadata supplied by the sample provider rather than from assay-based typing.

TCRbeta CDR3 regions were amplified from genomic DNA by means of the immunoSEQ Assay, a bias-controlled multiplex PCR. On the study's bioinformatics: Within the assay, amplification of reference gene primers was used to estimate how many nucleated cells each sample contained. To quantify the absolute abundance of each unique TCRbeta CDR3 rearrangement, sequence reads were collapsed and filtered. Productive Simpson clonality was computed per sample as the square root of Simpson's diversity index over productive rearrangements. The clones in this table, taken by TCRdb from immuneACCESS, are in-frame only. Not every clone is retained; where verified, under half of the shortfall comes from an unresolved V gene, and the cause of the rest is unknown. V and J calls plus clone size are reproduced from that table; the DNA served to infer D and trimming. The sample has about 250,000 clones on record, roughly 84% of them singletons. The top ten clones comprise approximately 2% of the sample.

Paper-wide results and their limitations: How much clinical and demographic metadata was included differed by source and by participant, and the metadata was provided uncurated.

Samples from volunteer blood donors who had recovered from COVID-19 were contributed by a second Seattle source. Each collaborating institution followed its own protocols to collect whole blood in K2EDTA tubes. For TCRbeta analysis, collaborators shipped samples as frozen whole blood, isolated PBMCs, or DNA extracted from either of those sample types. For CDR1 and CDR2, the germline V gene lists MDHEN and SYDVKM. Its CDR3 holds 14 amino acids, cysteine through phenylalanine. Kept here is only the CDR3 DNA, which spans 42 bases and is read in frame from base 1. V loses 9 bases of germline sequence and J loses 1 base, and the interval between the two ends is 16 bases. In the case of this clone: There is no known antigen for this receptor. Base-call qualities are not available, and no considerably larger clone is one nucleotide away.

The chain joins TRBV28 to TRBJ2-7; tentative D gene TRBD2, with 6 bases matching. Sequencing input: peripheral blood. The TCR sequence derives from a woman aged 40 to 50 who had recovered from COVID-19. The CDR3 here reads CASTSGTPSYEQYF. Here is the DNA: TGTGCCAGTACCTCCGGGACTCCTTCCTACGAGCAGTACTTC.